This T cell receptor beta chain was sequenced for a study of cytomegalovirus exposure and HLA in healthy donors (TCRdb year 2017). Describing the broader study: In an earlier analysis of 587 of the donors, 250 to 350 Gb of sequence data and some 100 million unique TCR beta sequences from about 190 million T cells were reported. The aim of the study was to test whether cataloging public T cell receptors could identify signatures of past pathogen exposure. The number of typed donors differed by locus: roughly 629-630 for A, B, C, DRB1 and DQB1; 500 to 550 for DQA1; around 580 for DPA1; and 450 to 480 for DPB1. Four to six DR-DQ haplotypes were handled as single units for association and clustering, since linkage in the cohort was strong. The study profiled the T cell repertoires of fewer than 850 subjects by immunosequencing and related them to cytomegalovirus serostatus. Among the roughly 400 genotyped donors, 75% to 90% belonged to the genetic ancestry cluster associated with self-reported Caucasian donors. To predict cytomegalovirus infection status, the study combined high-throughput TCR immunosequencing, statistical association of individual TCRs with disease status, and machine learning. About 300 gigabases of sequencing data and 75 million to 85 million unique TCR sequences made up an early release that covered fewer than 650 HLA-typed donors. Every discovery cohort repertoire had been produced on one sequencing platform. Among about 400 genotyped donors of the cohort, an average of approximately 240,000 unique TCR beta nucleotide sequences was sequenced per donor, of which approximately 19% were non-productive. To study patterns of TCR occurrence, a later analysis re-analyzed previously published TCR beta repertoires from 666 donors and added high-resolution HLA genotyping. An earlier analysis of 500 to 650 of the donors applied high-throughput TCR beta sequencing to assess whether each TCR beta V gene segment acted as functional or pseudogenic. Rather than drawing on any new phenotypic data, the later analysis identified candidate immune exposures from TCR beta sequences and the way those sequences occurred across donors. Along with the roughly 700-subject first cohort, a separate validation cohort of roughly 110 different subjects was used. Donor age, sex, ethnicity and CMV serostatus were compiled alongside the repertoire data. A later genetic analysis took genome-wide SNP genotypes for about three fifths of the 666 donors and used that subset as a discovery cohort. Both class I and class II loci were covered by HLA typing, at four-digit resolution.

The library was produced with the immunoSEQ multiplex PCR assay. The multiplex PCR relied on a mix of 60 forward primers for TCR Vbeta segments and 13 reverse primers for TCR Jbeta segments. The CDR3 region of rearranged TCR beta genes was amplified from genomic DNA with a multiplex PCR assay. On the Illumina HiSeq System, the amplified TCR beta libraries were sequenced as 87-base-pair reads. Per the original workflow: Across the 500 to 850 repertoires, a later analysis counted roughly 84 million unique TCR beta chains, approximately 12 million of which were shared by at least two donors. A nearest-neighbor algorithm error-corrected the raw reads and collapsed the reads into unique sequences, merging closely related sequences to remove PCR and sequencing errors. CDR3 sequences were aligned to IMGT reference sequences to assign V, D and J gene segments. Each retained sequence needed at least a six-nucleotide match to both a V gene segment and a J gene segment. A rearrangement counted as productive if the CDR3 had no stop codons and remained in frame with V and J, and every other rearrangement counted as non-productive. CDR3 was defined according to IMGT convention as the region running from the second conserved V-encoded cysteine to the conserved J-encoded phenylalanine. In an earlier analysis of roughly 580 of the donors, sequences lacking an unambiguous match to a single V gene segment were excluded. In an earlier analysis of 587 of the donors, a V segment was called functional when productive rearrangements were above 56.7%, and segregating when the standard deviation between donors exceeded 5%. A statistical classification framework was built to diagnose cytomegalovirus status from the catalog of TCR beta chain sequences. A later analysis assigned V and J genes by comparing TCR nucleotide sequences with IMGT/GENE-DB human TR gene sequences. In a later analysis, CDR3 sequences and most-parsimonious VDJ recombination scenarios were assigned using the TCRdist pipeline. In a later analysis, every TCR beta chain was defined by the combination of its CDR3 amino acid sequence and its V-gene family, and reads without a unique V-gene family were dropped. In a later analysis, 450 to 600 highly shared, low-generation-probability nucleotide sequences were removed to address suspected cross-contamination and a sequencing artifact. For each public chain, a later analysis derived a clonal expansion index from normalized ranks of inferred template counts within each repertoire. Generation probabilities in a later analysis came from a VDJ recombination model fitted to out-of-frame rearrangements, and those results were checked against IGoR. In a later analysis, hypergeometric tests were used to score TCR-TCR, TCR-HLA and TCR-CMV co-occurrence, with a repertoire-size bias correction applied to TCR pairs. In a later analysis, false discovery rates were estimated by permuting HLA or CMV assignments 20 times. In a later analysis, co-occurring TCRs were grouped using DBSCAN, with TCRdist sequence similarity added in when clustering inside HLA-allele-positive subsets. Repertoires with fewer than 30,000 or more than 120,000 public chains were left out of co-occurrence clustering, as were roughly five repertoires with anomalous nucleotide sharing. TCRdb retrieved this table from immuneACCESS and kept in-frame rearrangements only. Not all clones are present; in checked studies, unresolved V genes account for under half, and no reason is known for the remainder. Clone size and the V and J calls come from that table; the DNA yielded D and trimming. This sample is represented by under 300,000 clones; about nine tenths of them were singletons. Roughly 4% of the sample belongs to the ten largest clones.

This clone was observed a few times. The specificity of this receptor is unknown. Base-call qualities are not available, and no considerably larger clone is one nucleotide away. V is shortened by 5 bases, J by 8 bases, and the region joining them spans 15 bases. The germline V gene (reference sequence) gives CDR1 as MNHNY and CDR2 as SVGAGI. The CDR3 runs 14 amino acids, cysteine and phenylalanine included. CDR3 DNA is the only sequence kept; it has 42 bases, read in frame from the first base. The cohort comprised fewer than 750 healthy bone marrow donors. Cohort members were all nominally healthy when sampled, although unrecorded immune exposures were likely present. The donor was CMV seropositive and was included in the group of 250 to 350 seropositive cohort members. Each donor provided a peripheral blood sample, and peripheral blood mononuclear cells were used for TCR beta sequencing. Genomic DNA was extracted from the blood cell samples with the Qiagen DNeasy Blood Extraction Kit.

General conclusions and limits of the study: The presence/absence analyses assumed that sequencing depth was roughly uniform across donors, and that assumption may not be true. Because HLA typing was unavailable for some donors at each locus, only the typed subset was used in association tests. The earlier analysis of nearly 600 of the donors excluded approximately 15 rarely observed V segments, including chromosome 9 orphons, because counts were too low. A few of the identified cytomegalovirus-associated TCR beta chains were confirmed in vitro to be specific for cytomegalovirus antigens. In a later analysis, HLA-associated TCR beta chains were found to be more clonally expanded and to have lower generation probabilities than equally common non-associated chains. While some public TCRs were present in many individuals, most TCR sequences turned up only very rarely across donors. An association between a missense DCLRE1C variant and V-gene and J-gene trimming of TCR beta chains was found in a later genetic analysis and replicated in an independent cohort. Compared with the approximately 600-donor mean, donors in an Asian-associated ancestry cluster had fewer N-insertions in productive TCRs, according to a later genetic analysis. A further reported finding was that TCR beta sequences accurately predicted the HLA-A and HLA-B alleles for most subjects in the first cohort. In a later analysis, the rate of TCR association differed among HLA loci, with DRB1 alleles having the most associated TCRs and HLA-C alleles having the fewest. The 87-base-pair reads could not distinguish some IMGT-functional V segments, including TRBV6-2 and TRBV6-3, so those segments were excluded. A total of roughly 160 TCR beta chains were listed by the study as associated with cytomegalovirus. Several of the top co-occurrence clusters appeared to be linked to parvovirus B19, influenza, CMV and Epstein-Barr virus, according to a later analysis. Broadly in line with IMGT annotations, most TCR beta V segments showed up in productive rearrangements about 90% or about 30% of the time in an earlier analysis of 450 to 750 of the donors. Specific HLA alleles were associated with around 18,000 TCR beta sequences at a false discovery rate of 0.05 in a later analysis. According to a later analysis, most CMV-associated TCR beta chains appeared to be HLA-restricted, and the HLA associations seemed to be driven largely by CMV exposure. The authors suggested that the approach could potentially be generalized to other disease states and immunological phenotypes. The sequencing pipeline was judged likely to have produced a cluster of highly shared sequence variants as a technical artifact. The cohort was sequenced for TCR beta chains only, and without alpha or paired-chain data the features that could be detected were limited. The only immune exposure information available for the cohort was CMV serostatus. Correlated functional status among segregating V segments might be attributable to linkage disequilibrium, but an unknown experimental factor could not be ruled out. Strong co-occurrence of HLA alleles, especially DR and DQ, made assigning TCR associations to individual alleles difficult. In both the original and validation cohorts, the classifier was reported to diagnose cytomegalovirus status with high specificity and sensitivity.

This TCR came from a man aged 35-49 years in good health and CMV-seropositive. Material: PBMCs. This chain is built from TRBV6-6 and TRBJ1-4; a tentative D match to TRBD1 spans 6 bases. The DNA is as follows: TGTGCCAGCAGTGGCCGGGACATGAGAGAAAAACTGTTTTTT. Translated, this is CASSGRDMREKLFF.